Shown below are 10 T cell receptor beta chains from a single sample sequenced in a study of T cells in women clearing cervical HPV infection. Sequencing used immunoSEQ multiplex PCR; TCRdb keeps in-frame clones, though not all of them. The sample totals approximately 35,000 clones. Sequencing used blood buffy coat. These receptors all come from a woman between 18 and 69 years old with a cervical HPV16 infection that either progressed to CIN3+ or cleared (not recorded which).

On this clone: From the germline J gene comes the end of the CDR3, since the read stops 3 residues before it. This rearrangement joins TRBV5-1 to TRBJ2-7; TRBD1 matches 10 bases. This CDR3 comprises 16 residues. CDR1 SGHRS and CDR2 YFSETQ come from the germline V gene. The V segment lost 1 base and the J segment 1 base; nucleotides outside the gene matches: 5. CDR3 sequence: CASSLSPGQGSYEQYF. Incomplete CDR3 DNA: TGCGCCAGCAGCTTGAGTCCGGGACAGGGGTCCTACGAG.

Note on this clone: The read comes to an end 3 residues before the CDR3 does, leaving the germline J gene to fill in the end. V usage is TRBV10-2 and J usage is TRBJ2-1, with 11 nucleotides matching TRBD2. Germline V gene data show CDR1 as WSHSY and CDR2 as SAAADI. Trimming cost V 6 bases and J 5 bases; bases outside gene matches: 9. The CDR3 runs 16 residues. CDR3 region: CASRKTLAGANNEQFF. CDR3 bases read: TGCGCCAGCAGGAAAACACTAGCGGGGGCAAACAATGAG.

CDR3 residues: CASSLPRRNTIYF. The CDR3 bases that were read are TGCGCCAGCAGCTTGCCCAGGCGAAACACC. This chain joins TRBV5-1 and TRBJ1-3; D remains unclear. The CDR3 end falls 3 residues outside the read, so it is completed with the germline J gene. The V gene lost 1 base and the J gene lost 5 bases, with 7 bases spanning the gap. Germline V gene sequence: CDR1 SGHRS, CDR2 YFSETQ. CDR3 length: 13 amino acids.

As regards this clone: The read halts 3 residues ahead of the CDR3 end, with the missing end drawn from the germline J gene. This sequence joins TRBV4-1 and TRBJ2-2, with 9 nucleotides matching TRBD1. Per the germline V gene, CDR1 is MGHRA and CDR2 is YSYEKL. J lost 5 bases, V lost 3 bases, and 10 bases had no gene match. The CDR3 extends over 17 amino acids. CDR3 DNA (partial): TGCGCCAGCAGCCATAGGCCAGGAGGACAGGGGACCGGGGAG. Translation gives CASSHRPGGQGTGE. The entire CDR3 is CASSHRPGGQGTGELFF.

For this clone: The observed sequence ends 3 residues before the CDR3 terminus, with the missing tail filled in from the germline J gene. The V call is TRBV4-1, the J call TRBJ2-2; 8 nucleotides align to TRBD2. The CDR3 covers 17 residues. In germline, CDR1 is MGHRA, CDR2 YSYEKL. The V segment lost 2 bases and the J segment 3 bases; nucleotides outside the gene matches: 8. The DNA read from the CDR3 is TGCGCCAGCAGCCAACCCACGGGGCGGGGGGACACCGGGGAG. It codes for CASSQPTGRGDTGE. In full, the CDR3 reads CASSQPTGRGDTGELFF.

Regarding this clone: The CDR3 end falls 3 residues outside the read, so it is completed with the germline J gene. The chain couples TRBV19 to TRBJ2-1; 9 bases agree with TRBD2. Germline V CDR1 and CDR2: LNHDA, SQIVND (reference sequence). The ends lost 3 bases at V and 5 bases at J; junction bases unmatched: 2. The CDR3 is 14 amino acids. CDR3 DNA (partial): TGTGCCAGTAGTATTAGCGGGGGTGACAATGAG. It encodes CASSISGGDNE. The entire CDR3 sequence reads CASSISGGDNEQFF.

A note on this clone: Read sequence stops 3 residues before the CDR3 end, and the germline J gene provides the missing end. The V and J genes are TRBV16 and TRBJ1-2; 8 positions agree with TRBD1. CDR3 length: 14 amino acids. V was pared by 0 bases and J by 7 bases, with 4 bases of the junction left unmatched. Germline-derived CDR1 and CDR2 are KGHSY and FQNENV. This CDR3 is CASSQSEDRVGYTF. Incomplete CDR3 DNA: TGTGCCAGCAGCCAATCTGAGGACAGGGTTGGC.

Regarding this clone: The CDR3 end falls 3 residues outside the read, so it is completed with the germline J gene. The genes are TRBV2 and TRBJ2-2, with 10 bases lining up with TRBD1. The germline V gene encodes CDR1 SNHLY and CDR2 FYNNEI. The CDR3 runs 15 residues. CDR3 loop: CASSDSGTGDEKLFF. CDR3 DNA, as far as it was read: TGTGCCAGCAGTGATTCCGGGACAGGGGATGAAAAG.

Of note for this clone: The CDR3 end is not reached by the read, which stops 3 residues before it; the germline J gene fills it in. The J gene is TRBJ2-3, the V gene TRBV10-1; no reliable D call. The germline V and J ends were trimmed by 0 bases and 4 bases, with 8 bases remaining between them. CDR3 length equals 14 residues. CDR1 and CDR2 (germline): WNHNN, SYGVQD (reference sequence). CDR3 loop: CASSESSSADTQYF. CDR3 bases read: TGCGCCAGCAGTGAGTCGAGCAGCGCAGATACG.

Notes on this clone: The read stops 3 residues short of the end of the CDR3; the missing end is completed from the germline J gene. The V gene is TRBV30, the J gene TRBJ2-5, with D possibly matching TRBD1 (6 bases). Germline V gives CDR1 GTSNPN, CDR2 SVGIG (reference sequence). Deletions cut 4 bases from V and 3 bases from J, with 9 bases between. The length of the CDR3 is 12 residues. CDR3 DNA, as far as it was read: TGTGCCTGGACGTCAGGGGAAGAGACC. It translates to CAWTSGEET. The whole CDR3 sequence reads CAWTSGEETQYF.